This entry lists 18 T cell receptor beta chains sequenced from one sample in a study of beta chain features in type 1 diabetes. cDNA synthesis used the whole RNA isolate, giving expressed TCRB sequences. This table comes from immunoSEQ multiplex PCR, and its TCRdb copy is limited to in-frame clones, with some not included. The table lists hundreds of thousands of clones, roughly a sixth of them singletons, with about 0.093% in the top ten. The sequencing sample was made of naive CD4+ T cells from blood. Source of these receptors: a man between 18 and 35 years old in good health.

This chain links TRBV7-9 with TRBJ1-1; 8 bases map to TRBD1. This CDR3 spans 16 amino acids. CDR1 and CDR2 from the germline V gene are SEHNR and FQNEAQ (reference sequence). Unmatched junction bases numbered 5, after V lost 1 base and J lost 1 base. CDR3 sequence reads: CASSLGLDRANTEAFF. Written as DNA, the CDR3 is TGTGCCAGCAGCTTAGGACTGGACAGGGCGAACACTGAAGCTTTCTTT.

As to this clone: The sample carries other DNA sequences with the same CDR3. The J gene is TRBJ2-7, the V gene TRBV19, with 8 nucleotides matching TRBD1. The CDR3 sequence is 14 residues long. The junction had 3 bases not matched to a gene; V was cut back by 3 bases and J by 2 bases. Germline V gene lookup returns CDR1 LNHDA and CDR2 SQIVND (reference sequence). The CDR3 DNA sequence: TGTGCCAGTAGTATTGGACAGGGCACCTACGAGCAGTACTTC. Amino acid sequence: CASSIGQGTYEQYF.

This chain links TRBV27 with TRBJ1-3, with D perhaps matching TRBD1 (6 bases). Trimming pared 4 bases from V and 0 bases from J, leaving 7 bases between. The V gene's germline CDR1 is MNHEY and CDR2 SMNVEV (reference sequence). The length of the CDR3 is 14 residues. The CDR3 loop reads CASSSDSSGNTIYF. CDR3 nucleotide sequence: TGTGCCAGCAGTTCGGACAGCTCTGGAAACACCATATATTTT.

The genes are TRBV6-1 and TRBJ1-1, with a tentative D call TRBD1 (5 bases). CDR1 is MNHNS, CDR2 SASEGT, per germline. This CDR3 comprises 13 residues. V lost 8 bases to trimming and J lost 0 bases, with 10 bases between them. The CDR3 sequence: CASGWDLNTEAFF. Here the CDR3 DNA reads TGTGCCAGCGGATGGGACCTGAACACTGAAGCTTTCTTT.

This chain joins TRBV4-3 and TRBJ2-7; 10 bases agree with TRBD2. Unmatched junction bases numbered 17, after V lost 0 bases and J lost 3 bases. The CDR3 is 20 residues long. CDR1 is LGHNA and CDR2 is YSLEER in the germline V gene. The CDR3: CASSQDITGTASGSYYEQYF. The CDR3 nucleotides are TGCGCCAGCAGCCAAGATATCACAGGGACGGCTAGCGGGAGTTACTACGAGCAGTACTTC.

This clone has more than one count but fewer than ten. This chain joins TRBV4-3 and TRBJ1-5; D gene unclear. V was cut by 3 bases and J by 6 bases, with 9 bases left in between. Germline V lookup: CDR1 LGHNA, CDR2 YSLEER. The length of the CDR3 is 13 residues. The CDR3, as DNA: TGCGCCAGCAGCCAGGAGAGTGGTCAGCCCCAGCATTTT. This encodes CASSQESGQPQHF.

This chain links TRBV15 with TRBJ1-4, with D unclear. V lost 5 bases and J lost 0, with 16 bases in between. Germline lookup yields CDR1 LNHNV and CDR2 YYDKDF (reference sequence). CDR3 length: 17 residues. Here the CDR3 DNA reads TGTGCCACCAGCGCGAGATGGGCCAGTTCAACTAATGAAAAACTGTTTTTT. Protein: CATSARWASSTNEKLFF.

This clone occurred a few times. The CDR3 here is CASSVETQGADTQYF. The CDR3 DNA sequence: TGTGCCAGCAGCGTAGAGACGCAGGGGGCAGATACGCAGTATTTT. The rearrangement links TRBV9 to TRBJ2-3; 7 nucleotides align to TRBD1. J gave up 4 bases and V 0 bases, and 5 bases lay outside the gene matches. This CDR3 region has 15 residues. Germline V CDR1 and CDR2: SGDLS, YYNGEE.

This rearrangement joins TRBV27 to TRBJ2-1; tentatively, D is TRBD1 (5 bases). CDR1 MNHEY and CDR2 SMNVEV come from the germline V gene (reference sequence). The CDR3 extends over 15 amino acids. Trimming took off 8 bases at V and 0 bases at J, with 14 bases between the two ends. CDR3 sequence (DNA): TGTGCCAGCGGGAACAGGCAAAGCTCCTACAATGAGCAGTTCTTC. Its translation is CASGNRQSSYNEQFF.

V gene TRBV14 combines with J gene TRBJ2-3, with D uncertain. From germline, CDR1 is SGHDN and CDR2 FVKESK. CDR3 size: 13 residues. The V gene lost 3 bases and the J gene lost 4 bases, with 8 bases spanning the gap. In DNA, the CDR3 is TGTGCCAGCAGCCAGAATCTCGCAGATACGCAGTATTTT. Translation: CASSQNLADTQYF.

This clone was seen a handful of times. This chain links TRBV18 with TRBJ1-3; no clear D gene. The V gene's germline CDR1 is KGHSH and CDR2 LQKENI. The V end was cut by 0 bases, the J end by 2 bases, with 8 bases between. This CDR3 has 15 residues. The CDR3 here is CASSPPRRAGNTIYF. DNA of the CDR3: TGTGCCAGCTCACCACCGCGGAGGGCTGGAAACACCATATATTTT.

The CDR3 is CSVAVVNSNQPQHF. The DNA of the CDR3 is TGCAGCGTTGCGGTGGTGAATAGCAATCAGCCCCAGCATTTT. The chain recombines TRBV29-1 with TRBJ1-5; D remains unclear. With 4 bases removed from V and 0 bases from J, the gap between germline ends came to 10 bases. The CDR3 is 14 residues long. Germline-derived CDR1 and CDR2 are SQVTM and ANQGSEA.

This clone was detected a few times. This sequence joins TRBV4-3 and TRBJ2-5, with a weak D call TRBD2 (5 bases). The V end was cut by 1 base, the J end by 5 bases, with 8 bases between. Per the germline V gene, CDR1 is LGHNA and CDR2 is YSLEER. The CDR3 length is 13 residues. The CDR3 sequence is CASSQGTRETQYF. The CDR3, as DNA: TGCGCCAGCAGCCAAGGGACTCGGGAGACCCAGTACTTC.

There are a few counts of this clone. The same CDR3 is also encoded by other DNA sequences in this sample. The chain joins TRBV14 to TRBJ2-2; D is unresolved. The V and J ends lost 3 bases and 2 bases respectively, with 7 bases between them. Germline loops: CDR1 SGHDN, CDR2 FVKESK. The CDR3 covers 14 residues. The CDR3 nucleotides read TGTGCCAGCAGCCAGGACCTCAACACCGGGGAGCTGTTTTTT. Amino acids: CASSQDLNTGELFF.

This chain links TRBV7-3 with TRBJ2-5; no clear D. Trimming took 3 bases from V and 5 from J, leaving 13 bases between them. Looked up from germline, CDR1 is SGHTA and CDR2 is FQGTGA. The CDR3 is made up of 14 amino acids. As DNA, the CDR3 is TGTGCCAGCAGCTTGGGTCACTTAGGGGAGACCCAGTACTTC. It codes for CASSLGHLGETQYF.

This clone has more than one count but fewer than ten. V is TRBV27 and J is TRBJ2-3; TRBD2 matches 16 bases. The ends lost 3 bases at V and 9 bases at J; junction bases unmatched: 3. The CDR3 contains 15 residues. Germline CDR1 and CDR2: MNHEY and SMNVEV (reference sequence). The CDR3 spells CASSFEGLAGGTQYF. DNA of the CDR3: TGTGCCAGCAGTTTTGAGGGACTAGCGGGAGGGACGCAGTATTTT.

V usage is TRBV5-1 and J usage is TRBJ1-1; no clear D. V was pared by 0 bases and J by 4 bases, with 10 bases between. This CDR3 is 14 amino acids long. Per the germline V gene, CDR1 is SGHRS and CDR2 is YFSETQ. The CDR3 region has the DNA TGCGCCAGCAGCTTGGTCCAGTCAGGCACTGAAGCTTTCTTT. Translation gives CASSLVQSGTEAFF.

This clone was picked up a small number of times. The chain employs TRBV6-5 and TRBJ2-2; tentative D call: TRBD1 (5 bases). V lost 5 bases and J lost 3, with 10 bases in between. This CDR3 region has 14 residues. The germline V gene encodes CDR1 MNHEY and CDR2 SVGAGI. CDR3 nucleotide sequence: TGTGCCAGCAGTCGCAAGGGGTACACCGGGGAGCTGTTTTTT. Amino acid sequence: CASSRKGYTGELFF.